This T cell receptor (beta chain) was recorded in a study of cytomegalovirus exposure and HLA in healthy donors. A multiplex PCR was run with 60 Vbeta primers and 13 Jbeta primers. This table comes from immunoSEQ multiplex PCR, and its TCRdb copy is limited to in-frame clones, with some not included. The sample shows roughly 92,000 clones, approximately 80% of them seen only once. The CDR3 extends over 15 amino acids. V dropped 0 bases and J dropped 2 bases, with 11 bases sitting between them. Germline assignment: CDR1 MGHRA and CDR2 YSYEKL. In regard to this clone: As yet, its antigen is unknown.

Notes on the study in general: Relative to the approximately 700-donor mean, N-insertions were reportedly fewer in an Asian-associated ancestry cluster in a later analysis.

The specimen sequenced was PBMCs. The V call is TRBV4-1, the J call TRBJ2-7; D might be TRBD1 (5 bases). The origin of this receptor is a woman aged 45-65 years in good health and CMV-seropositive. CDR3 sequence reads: CASSQDPTGAYEQYF. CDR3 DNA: TGCGCCAGCAGCCAAGACCCCACAGGAGCCTACGAGCAGTACTTC.